The rows below give T cell receptor beta chains drawn from one sample of a study of cytomegalovirus exposure and HLA in healthy donors. Generated by immunoSEQ multiplex PCR, the TCRdb table keeps only in-frame clones and is missing some. The repertoire holds about 130,000 clones, with 82% as singletons. Sample: PBMCs. All receptors come from a male donor in good health and CMV-seropositive. Both conserved end residues are part of each CDR3. The order of the fields is J gene, V gene, D gene, CDR3 DNA, CDR3 protein. A D gene is named only where the DNA matches it firmly.

J gene: TRBJ2-7; V gene: TRBV29-1; D gene: TRBD2; CDR3 DNA: TGCAGCGTGCGGGGAGGGGCCAACTACGAGCAGTACTTC; CDR3 protein: CSVRGGANYEQYF
J gene: TRBJ1-2; V gene: TRBV7-9; D gene: TRBD1; CDR3 DNA: TGTGCCAGCAGCGGGACAGGGCGAAGGGGCTACACCTTC; CDR3 protein: CASSGTGRRGYTF
J gene: TRBJ2-3; V gene: TRBV27; D gene: TRBD2; CDR3 DNA: TGTGCCAGCAGTTTAGCGGGAGGGGATACGCAGTATTTT; CDR3 protein: CASSLAGGDTQYF
J gene: TRBJ1-3; V gene: TRBV7-9; D gene: NA; CDR3 DNA: TGTGCCAGCAGCTTAGCACTCCGGGGGGAGGACCCTGGAAACACCATATATTTT; CDR3 protein: CASSLALRGEDPGNTIYF
J gene: TRBJ1-2; V gene: TRBV6-5; D gene: TRBD1; CDR3 DNA: TGTGCCAGCAGTTACTCCGGAAGCGACAGGGTGGGTGGCTACACCTTC; CDR3 protein: CASSYSGSDRVGGYTF
J gene: TRBJ2-7; V gene: TRBV6-5; D gene: NA; CDR3 DNA: TGTGCCAGCAGTCCGCGCGGGGGTGGGGGGCACGAGCAGTACTTC; CDR3 protein: CASSPRGGGGHEQYF
J gene: TRBJ2-2; V gene: TRBV11-3; D gene: TRBD1; CDR3 DNA: TGTGCCAGCAGCTTAGGGGACAGGGACTTCAACACCGGGGAGCTGTTTTTT; CDR3 protein: CASSLGDRDFNTGELFF
J gene: TRBJ2-3; V gene: TRBV5-4; D gene: NA; CDR3 DNA: TGTGCCAGCAGCCCGTCGGGACTGGGCACAGATACGCAGTATTTT; CDR3 protein: CASSPSGLGTDTQYF
J gene: TRBJ1-1; V gene: TRBV18; D gene: NA; CDR3 DNA: TGTGCCAGCTCACCCGGGTCTCGGGGTGAAGCTTTCTTT; CDR3 protein: CASSPGSRGEAFF
J gene: TRBJ2-5; V gene: TRBV5-4; D gene: TRBD1; CDR3 DNA: TGTGCCAGCAGGCAGACAGGGGGCGAGGAGACCCAGTACTTC; CDR3 protein: CASRQTGGEETQYF
J gene: TRBJ2-7; V gene: TRBV15; D gene: NA; CDR3 DNA: TGTGCCACCAGCAGCGAACTCTACGAGCAGTACTTC; CDR3 protein: CATSSELYEQYF
J gene: TRBJ2-5; V gene: TRBV7-8; D gene: NA; CDR3 DNA: TGTGCCAGCAGCTCGACTAGTATGGGGGAGACCCAGTACTTC; CDR3 protein: CASSSTSMGETQYF